The 24 T cell receptor beta chains reported below all come from one sample, sequenced in a study of tumor-infiltrating lymphocytes in primary liver carcinoma. TCR beta cDNA was reverse-transcribed from about 500 ng of total RNA. The reaction used a constant-region primer and ProtoScript II reverse transcriptase. Three nested multiplex PCR rounds of slightly modified ARM-PCR generated TCR beta libraries. Amplification in the first two PCR rounds was performed using TRBV1-TRBV30 forward primers and a C-beta reverse primer for 10 cycles each. Using its own MiXCR run on the multiplex PCR reads, TCRdb lists one record per CDR3 protein. The sample consists of 95,000 to 100,000 distinct CDR3 sequences, approximately 70% of them appearing once. Taking 20-30 mg of unsorted bulk tissue, the authors co-extracted RNA and DNA. Material for sequencing was liver tumor tissue from sampling region 2. Indicated subset: tumor region T2, inferior pole. The source of these receptors is a woman aged 60-75 years with primary liver carcinoma and hepatitis B virus infection.

Within the sample, this clonotype is large. This chain joins TRBV11-2 and TRBJ1-2; D may be TRBD1 (5 bases). The CDR3 runs to 15 residues. The V end was cut by 5 bases, the J end by 2 bases, with 15 bases between. Per the germline V gene, CDR1 is SGHAT and CDR2 is FQNNGV. The CDR3 protein is CASSPRQTENYGYTF. In nucleotides, the CDR3 is TGTGCCAGCAGCCCCCGCCAGACAGAAAACTATGGCTACACCTTC.

The sample holds many counts of this clonotype. The J gene is TRBJ2-1, the V gene TRBV13; 11 bases match TRBD2. This CDR3 is built from 20 residues. Germline V gene sequence: CDR1 PRHDT, CDR2 FYEKMQ (reference sequence). V gave up 2 bases and J gave up 0 bases; unmatched junction bases: 12. The DNA for the CDR3 is TGTGCCAGCAGCTTAACCCTACTAGCGGGAGAGCGGAGCTCCTACAATGAGCAGTTCTTC. It encodes CASSLTLLAGERSSYNEQFF.

There are many counts of this clonotype. The chain employs TRBV7-9 and TRBJ1-2; D is possibly TRBD1 (6 bases). The CDR3 totals 17 residues. Trimming took 5 bases from V and 3 from J, leaving 22 bases between them. Germline V gene lookup returns CDR1 SEHNR and CDR2 FQNEAQ (reference sequence). The CDR3 loop is CASSATPAGGRDYGYTF. The CDR3 region has the DNA TGTGCCAGCAGCGCGACCCCAGCTGGGGGCCGGGACTATGGCTACACCTTC. Drawing the rest from reference TRBV7-9 and TRBJ1-2, the complete variable domain is DTGVSQNPRHKITKRGQNVTFRCDPISEHNRLYWYRQTLGQGPEFLTYFQNEAQLEKSRLLSDRFSAERPKGSFSTLEIQRTEQGDSAMYLCASSATPAGGRDYGYTFGSGTRLTVV.

This clonotype was detected only once. This chain joins TRBV11-2 and TRBJ1-2; no clear D. The V end lost 0 bases, the J end lost 5 bases, and 13 bases lay between the germline ends. The CDR3 contains 15 residues. Germline V lookup: CDR1 SGHAT, CDR2 FQNNGV. The CDR3 DNA is TGTGCCAGCAGCTTAGAGAGAGCGGGTTGTTATGGCTACACCTTC. This translates into CASSLERAGCYGYTF.

A note on this clonotype: One end of the junction does not line up with germline, which may come from a read error. The chain joins TRBV6-2 or TRBV6-3 to TRBJ2-2; no definite D call. The CDR3 spans 12 residues. CDR1 is MNHEY and CDR2 is SVGEGT in the germline V gene. In DNA form, the CDR3 reads TGTGCCGGATTGACGCCGGCCGAGGAGTTGTTTTTT. Amino acids: CAGLTPAEELFF.

The rearrangement links TRBV29-1 to TRBJ2-2; a weak D match, TRBD1 (6 bases). The CDR3 extends over 14 amino acids. CDR1 SQVTM and CDR2 ANQGSEA come from the germline V gene. The CDR3 here is CNTERRGKTGELFF. In DNA form, the CDR3 reads TGCAACACCGAACGAAGGGGGAAGACCGGGGAGCTGTTTTTT.

The genes are TRBV5-1 and TRBJ2-3; TRBD2 matches at 10 bases. The J segment lost 0 bases and the V segment lost 4 bases, leaving 5 bases of the junction unmatched. This CDR3 region has 16 residues. CDR1 is SGHRS and CDR2 is YFSETQ in the germline V gene. CDR3 in DNA: TGCGCCAGCAGCACCAAGACTAGCGGGAGCACAGATACGCAGTATTTT. This sequence encodes CASSTKTSGSTDTQYF.

To note about this clonotype: This sequence may be a read error, since a much larger clone differs from it by one base. The rearrangement links TRBV28 to TRBJ2-1; TRBD2 is a possible D gene (5 bases). V lost 6 bases and J 7 bases, leaving 16 bases between the germline ends. The CDR3 has 14 amino acids. Germline V gene data show CDR1 as MDHEN and CDR2 as SYDVKM. The CDR3 region is CASRFPNSGNEQFF. The CDR3, as DNA: TGTGCCAGCAGATTCCCAAACTCGGGGAATGAGCAGTTCTTC.

This clonotype has only a few counts. The chain carries TRBV28 and TRBJ1-2; the D gene is possibly TRBD1 (5 bases). The V and J ends lost 7 bases and 2 bases respectively, with 17 bases between them. CDR1 MDHEN and CDR2 SYDVKM come from the germline V gene. The CDR3 runs 15 residues. The CDR3, as DNA: TGTGCCAGCACTAAGGTGGGGCAGGAGAACTATGGCTACACCTTC. Translated: CASTKVGQENYGYTF.

A remark on this clonotype: The junction does not match germline at one end; this may be a read error. The V call is TRBV28, the J call TRBJ2-1; 9 bases fit TRBD2. CDR3 length: 16 amino acids. The germline V gene has CDR1 MDHEN and CDR2 SYDVKM. The CDR3 is CANSNLAGGSDNEQFF. Written as DNA, the CDR3 is TGTGCCAACAGTAACCTTGCGGGAGGGTCTGATAATGAGCAGTTCTTC.

As concerns this clonotype: Germline is not matched at one junction end, which may reflect a read error. The chain carries TRBV7-9 and TRBJ1-6; TRBD1 matches at 9 bases. Germline V lookup: CDR1 SEHNR, CDR2 FQNEAQ (reference sequence). The CDR3 consists of 14 residues. The CDR3 reads CANSYGTGSSPLHF. The CDR3 nucleotides are TGTGCCAACAGCTACGGGACAGGGAGTTCACCCCTCCACTTT. The full variable domain, rest sourced from reference TRBV7-9 and TRBJ1-6, is DTGVSQNPRHKITKRGQNVTFRCDPISEHNRLYWYRQTLGQGPEFLTYFQNEAQLEKSRLLSDRFSAERPKGSFSTLEIQRTEQGDSAMYLCANSYGTGSSPLHFGNGTRLTVT.

For this clonotype: The junction departs from the called germline gene at one end, perhaps through a read error. J is TRBJ2-3 and V is TRBV11-2; 8 bases are shared with TRBD2. The CDR3 runs to 17 residues. CDR1 is SGHAT and CDR2 is FQNNGV in the germline V gene. The CDR3 sequence is CASSPGEGTGGADTQYF. The CDR3 nucleotides are TGTGCCAGCAGCCCCGGAGAGGGGACGGGAGGGGCAGATACACAGTATTTT.

Concerning this clonotype: This may come from a read error, since a much larger clone is one base off. The V gene is TRBV5-1, the J gene TRBJ2-7; D gene unclear. The CDR3 loop spans 14 amino acids. Germline CDR1 SGHRS, CDR2 YFSETQ. The CDR3 protein is CASNLVGSSYEQYF. The CDR3 DNA follows: TGCGCCAGCAACTTGGTCGGCAGTTCCTACGAGCAGTACTTC.

There are many counts of this clonotype. The rearrangement links TRBV12-3 or TRBV12-4 to TRBJ1-4; 8 bases match TRBD1. Unmatched junction bases numbered 5, after V lost 5 bases and J lost 0 bases. The CDR3 runs to 16 residues. This CDR3 reads CASSPGQGATNEKLFF. The CDR3, as DNA: TGTGCCAGCAGTCCCGGACAGGGCGCAACTAATGAAAAACTGTTTTTT.

Regarding this clonotype: No conserved phenylalanine or tryptophan ends this CDR3, so it is likely a read error. The rearrangement links TRBV6-1 to TRBJ2-7; perhaps TRBD1 as D (5 bases). The CDR3 runs 11 residues. Trimming removed 5 bases from V and 4 bases from J, with 6 bases in between. Germline V gene sequence: CDR1 MNHNS, CDR2 SASEGT. The CDR3 DNA is TGTGCCAGCAGTTACAGGTACGAGCAGTACTTA. Amino acid sequence: CASSYRYEQYL.

A word on this clonotype: This is likely a read error, given that the CDR3 carries no conserved phenylalanine or tryptophan at its end. The chain employs TRBV29-1 and TRBJ1-1; 7 bases are shared with TRBD1. In germline, CDR1 is SQVTM, CDR2 ANQGSEA. CDR3 length: 13 residues. In DNA form, the CDR3 reads TGCAGCATTGAAAGGGGGCTGGGCACTGAAGCTTTCCTT. Protein: CSIERGLGTEAFL.

As concerns this clonotype: The junction shows a germline mismatch at one end, possibly a read error. The rearrangement uses TRBV5-4 and TRBJ2-1; the D gene is possibly TRBD2 (6 bases). Germline CDR1 reads SGHNT; CDR2 reads YYREEE (reference sequence). The CDR3 totals 15 residues. Here the CDR3 DNA reads TGTGCCAGCAGCTTTGGACTAACGGGAGTCAATGAGAAGTTCTTC. Its translation is CASSFGLTGVNEKFF. Based on the CDR3 plus reference TRBV5-4 and TRBJ2-1, the full variable domain is ETGVTQSPTHLIKTRGQQVTLRCSSQSGHNTVSWYQQALGQGPQFIFQYYREEENGRGNFPPRFSGLQFPNYSSELNVNALELDDSALYLCASSFGLTGVNEKFFGPGTRLTVL.

Comment on this clonotype: The junction departs from germline at one end; a sequencing error may be responsible. This chain connects TRBV11-3 to TRBJ2-1; 9 bases agree with TRBD2. The CDR3 covers 18 residues. In germline, CDR1 is SGHNT, CDR2 YENEEA. The CDR3 DNA reads TGTGCCAGCAGCTTAGGTCAAGGCGGGGGGGCCAGCTACAGTGAGCAGTTCTTC. Amino acids: CASSLGQGGGASYSEQFF. Together with reference TRBV11-3 and TRBJ2-1, the CDR3 gives the full variable domain: EAGVVQSPRYKIIEKKQPVAFWCNPISGHNTLYWYLQNLGQGPELLIRYENEEAVDDSQLPKDRFSAERLKGVDSTLKIQPAELGDSAVYLCASSLGQGGGASYSEQFFGPGTRLTVL.

A note on this clonotype: This may arise from a read error, as a much more abundant clone is one base away. The chain couples TRBV7-9 to TRBJ2-7; 7 bases match TRBD2. CDR3 length equals 16 residues. In germline, CDR1 is SEHNR, CDR2 FQNEAQ (reference sequence). Unmatched junction bases numbered 14, after V lost 7 bases and J lost 2 bases. The CDR3, as DNA: TGTGCCAGCATCTCACTGCGGGGCAGCGGGGCCTACGAGCAGTACTTC. It yields the protein CASISLRGSGAYEQYF. Full variable domain (rest looked up from reference TRBV7-9 and TRBJ2-7): DTGVSQNPRHKITKRGQNVTFRCDPISEHNRLYWYRQTLGQGPEFLTYFQNEAQLEKSRLLSDRFSAERPKGSFSTLEIQRTEQGDSAMYLCASISLRGSGAYEQYFGPGTRLTVT.

Only a few counts were recorded for this clonotype. One end of the junction varies from germline; a read error may be responsible. The V gene is TRBV11-2, the J gene TRBJ2-5; tentatively, D is TRBD2 (5 bases). Per the germline V gene, CDR1 is SGHAT and CDR2 is FQNNGV. The CDR3 is 12 residues long. The CDR3 region has the DNA TGTGCCAGCAGCTTAAATTCGGGCGAGGGCGACTTC. Amino acid sequence: CASSLNSGEGDF.

Comment on this clonotype: An end of the junction differs from the germline gene, which may be a read error. This chain joins TRBV12-3 or TRBV12-4 and TRBJ2-3; D unresolved. The CDR3 has 11 residues. CDR3 in amino acids: CASSLTDTRYF. The CDR3 nucleotides are TGTGCCAGCAGTCTCACAGATACGCGGTATTTT.

In the case of this clonotype: A much larger clone is a single base away; this may be a read error. J is TRBJ2-5 and V is TRBV6-5; TRBD1 might be the D (6 bases). The V gene's germline CDR1 is MNHEY and CDR2 SVGAGI. Trimming cost V 8 bases and J 5 bases, with 15 bases left between them. CDR3 length: 13 amino acids. The CDR3 region has the DNA TGTGCCAGCGGATCCACAGGGCGGGAGACCCAGTACTTC. Its translation is CASGSTGRETQYF.

For this clonotype: Germline is not matched at one junction end, which may reflect a read error. The rearrangement joins TRBV11-2 to TRBJ2-7; 8 bases match TRBD2. CDR1 is SGHAT, CDR2 FQNNGV, per germline. This CDR3 has 14 amino acids. CDR3 amino acids: CGSSLISGSYEQYF. The CDR3 nucleotides are TGTGGCAGCAGCTTGATCAGCGGGAGTTACGAGCAGTACTTC.

Concerning this clonotype itself: One end of the junction is discordant with germline, which a read error may explain. This chain links TRBV6-6 with TRBJ1-2; D uncertain. The CDR3 has 15 amino acids. Germline CDR1 reads MNHNY; CDR2 reads SVGAGI (reference sequence). In DNA form, the CDR3 reads TGTGCCAGCAGCAACGGACCCCGAGACGGCTATGGCAACACCTTC. This encodes CASSNGPRDGYGNTF.